Listed below are T cell receptor beta chains from one sample, sequenced in a study of Ad26.COV2.S vaccination and SARS-CoV-2 variants. Libraries were prepared by immunoSEQ multiplex PCR; TCRdb keeps only in-frame clonotypes and omits some of them. The data show fewer than 400,000 clones, about 86% seen once. The sample here was peripheral blood, taken in a trial of Ad26.COV2.S vaccine versus placebo. The receptors here all came from a person aged 18-60 years who received the Ad26.COV2.S COVID-19 vaccine or a placebo. CDR3s include the opening cysteine and the closing phenylalanine or tryptophan. D genes are given only for firm matches. Expanded clones get a size class; other rows say once, few or many, or leave the size out.

v_call: TRBV7-2; clone_size: once; d_call: TRBD1; j_call: TRBJ2-7; cdr3_nt: TGTGCCAGCAGCTTAATGGACAGGGGGCGTCAGCAGTACTTC; cdr3_aa: CASSLMDRGRQQYF
v_call: TRBV18; clone_size: -; d_call: TRBD1; j_call: TRBJ2-1; cdr3_nt: TGTGCCAGCTCACTAACCGGGACAGGCTCCTACAATGAGCAGTTCTTC; cdr3_aa: CASSLTGTGSYNEQFF
v_call: TRBV6-5; clone_size: -; d_call: -; j_call: TRBJ1-6; cdr3_nt: TGTGCCAGCAGTCCACCTCGCAATAATTCACCCCTCCACTTT; cdr3_aa: CASSPPRNNSPLHF
v_call: TRBV2; clone_size: -; d_call: -; j_call: TRBJ1-1; cdr3_nt: TGTGCCAGCAGTATACGGGAAGCTTTCTTT; cdr3_aa: CASSIREAFF
v_call: TRBV2; clone_size: -; d_call: -; j_call: TRBJ1-2; cdr3_nt: TGTGCCAGCAGAGGACACCTGGAGAACTATGGCTACACCTTC; cdr3_aa: CASRGHLENYGYTF
v_call: TRBV14; clone_size: -; d_call: -; j_call: TRBJ2-5; cdr3_nt: TGTGCCAGCAGCCCCTTGGACTACCGGGCAGAGACCCAGTACTTC; cdr3_aa: CASSPLDYRAETQYF
v_call: TRBV6-5; clone_size: -; d_call: -; j_call: TRBJ1-1; cdr3_nt: TGTGCCAGCAGTTACCGGGCCAGGGCTTCCACTGAAGCTTTCTTT; cdr3_aa: CASSYRARASTEAFF
v_call: TRBV5-1; clone_size: -; d_call: TRBD2; j_call: TRBJ2-3; cdr3_nt: TGCGCCAGCAGCACTAGCGGGGGGGAAGATACGCAGTATTTT; cdr3_aa: CASSTSGGEDTQYF
v_call: TRBV19; clone_size: -; d_call: -; j_call: TRBJ2-7; cdr3_nt: TGTGCCAGACCCAAAGGGGCAGCCTCATACGAGCAGTACTTC; cdr3_aa: CARPKGAASYEQYF
v_call: TRBV29-1; clone_size: -; d_call: -; j_call: TRBJ2-7; cdr3_nt: TGCAGCGTTTCGGACCCTTCTTTGTCCTACGAGCAGTACTTC; cdr3_aa: CSVSDPSLSYEQYF
v_call: TRBV9; clone_size: -; d_call: -; j_call: TRBJ1-3; cdr3_nt: TGTGCCAGCAGCGTTGAGGGGGGAACGGACACCATATATTTT; cdr3_aa: CASSVEGGTDTIYF
v_call: TRBV6-2/TRBV6-3; clone_size: -; d_call: -; j_call: TRBJ2-7; cdr3_nt: TGTGCCAGCAGATACATGGAGTCGGGGAGCTCCTACGAGCAGTACTTC; cdr3_aa: CASRYMESGSSYEQYF
v_call: TRBV18; clone_size: -; d_call: -; j_call: TRBJ1-1; cdr3_nt: TGTGCCAGCTCACCAGGGGCCCCTAACACTGAAGCTTTCTTT; cdr3_aa: CASSPGAPNTEAFF
v_call: TRBV6-5; clone_size: -; d_call: TRBD1; j_call: TRBJ1-4; cdr3_nt: TGTGCCACGACACCGGGACAGGGTCGAGAAAAACTGTTTTTT; cdr3_aa: CATTPGQGREKLFF
v_call: TRBV19; clone_size: -; d_call: TRBD1; j_call: TRBJ2-1; cdr3_nt: TGTGCCAGTAGGGCCCTGGACAGGAGCTCCTACAATGAGCAGTTCTTC; cdr3_aa: CASRALDRSSYNEQFF
v_call: TRBV19; clone_size: -; d_call: TRBD1; j_call: TRBJ1-1; cdr3_nt: TGTGCCAGTAGTCGGGAGGGGACAGTGAACACTGAAGCTTTCTTT; cdr3_aa: CASSREGTVNTEAFF
v_call: TRBV7-3; clone_size: -; d_call: -; j_call: TRBJ2-3; cdr3_nt: TGTGCCAGCAGCCCACACCGGACAGGGAGGGCAGATACGCAGTATTTT; cdr3_aa: CASSPHRTGRADTQYF
v_call: TRBV7-3; clone_size: -; d_call: -; j_call: TRBJ2-2; cdr3_nt: TGTGCCAGCAGCCCCCAGTTGTCCGGGGAGCTGTTTTTT; cdr3_aa: CASSPQLSGELFF
v_call: TRBV27; clone_size: -; d_call: -; j_call: TRBJ1-2; cdr3_nt: TGTGCCAGCAGTTCCTCCGCTCCCTCATACTATGGCTACACCTTC; cdr3_aa: CASSSSAPSYYGYTF
v_call: TRBV5-5; clone_size: -; d_call: -; j_call: TRBJ1-1; cdr3_nt: TGTGCCAGCAGCGCCCTCGGGGGAAGTTTGACTGAAGCTTTCTTT; cdr3_aa: CASSALGGSLTEAFF
v_call: TRBV3-1/TRBV3-2; clone_size: -; d_call: -; j_call: TRBJ2-6; cdr3_nt: TGTGCCAGCAATATGTTAGAGGGACTGGGGGCTGGGGCCAACGTCCTGACTTTC; cdr3_aa: CASNMLEGLGAGANVLTF
v_call: TRBV6-2/TRBV6-3; clone_size: -; d_call: -; j_call: TRBJ2-2; cdr3_nt: TGTGCCAGCAGCCACACCGGGGAGCTGTTTTTT; cdr3_aa: CASSHTGELFF
v_call: TRBV7-2; clone_size: -; d_call: -; j_call: TRBJ1-1; cdr3_nt: TGTGCCAGCAGCTTAGATAGGTCGGGAACGGCTTTCTTT; cdr3_aa: CASSLDRSGTAFF
v_call: TRBV5-1; clone_size: -; d_call: -; j_call: TRBJ1-2; cdr3_nt: TGCGCCAGCAGCTTCGACCCAGCTAACTATGGCTACACCTTC; cdr3_aa: CASSFDPANYGYTF
v_call: TRBV4-1; clone_size: -; d_call: -; j_call: TRBJ1-5; cdr3_nt: TGCGCCAGCAGCGCTCAGATGGGGAGCAATCAGCCCCAGCATTTT; cdr3_aa: CASSAQMGSNQPQHF
v_call: TRBV4-1; clone_size: -; d_call: -; j_call: TRBJ2-7; cdr3_nt: TGCGCCAGCAGCCCCAGAGGTCCCTTCCTTGACTACGAGCAGTACTTC; cdr3_aa: CASSPRGPFLDYEQYF
v_call: TRBV30; clone_size: -; d_call: -; j_call: TRBJ2-7; cdr3_nt: TGTGCCTGGAGTGACAGATACGAGCAGTACTTC; cdr3_aa: CAWSDRYEQYF
v_call: TRBV9; clone_size: -; d_call: TRBD2; j_call: TRBJ2-5; cdr3_nt: TGTGCCAGCAGCGTAGGAGCGGGGGGGCCCCAAGAGACCCAGTACTTC; cdr3_aa: CASSVGAGGPQETQYF
v_call: TRBV30; clone_size: -; d_call: -; j_call: TRBJ1-5; cdr3_nt: TGTGCCTGGAGCCCCCGACAGGGCAATCAGCCCCAGCATTTT; cdr3_aa: CAWSPRQGNQPQHF
v_call: TRBV4-3; clone_size: -; d_call: TRBD1; j_call: TRBJ2-2; cdr3_nt: TGCGCCAGCAGCCGGGGACAGGGGGGGACCGGGGAGCTGTTTTTT; cdr3_aa: CASSRGQGGTGELFF
v_call: TRBV5-1; clone_size: few; d_call: TRBD2; j_call: TRBJ2-3; cdr3_nt: TGCGCCAGCAGCTCCTTAGCGGGGAGCACAGATACGCAGTATTTT; cdr3_aa: CASSSLAGSTDTQYF
v_call: TRBV18; clone_size: -; d_call: TRBD1; j_call: TRBJ2-7; cdr3_nt: TGTGCCAGCTCACCTAGGACAGGGTCTCGGGAGCAGTACTTC; cdr3_aa: CASSPRTGSREQYF
v_call: TRBV2; clone_size: -; d_call: -; j_call: TRBJ1-2; cdr3_nt: TGTGCCAGCAGGCCAACAGGGCCCCAGGGTGGCTACACCTTC; cdr3_aa: CASRPTGPQGGYTF
v_call: TRBV9; clone_size: -; d_call: -; j_call: TRBJ2-3; cdr3_nt: TGTGCCAGCAGCCCCGACCCTAGGCGACGGAGCACAGATACGCAGTATTTT; cdr3_aa: CASSPDPRRRSTDTQYF
v_call: TRBV18; clone_size: few; d_call: -; j_call: TRBJ1-5; cdr3_nt: TGTGCCAGCTCACCTTCGGGGGGCGGACAGCCCCAGCATTTT; cdr3_aa: CASSPSGGGQPQHF
v_call: TRBV6-1; clone_size: once; d_call: -; j_call: TRBJ1-4; cdr3_nt: TGTGCCAGCAGTGAAGTTGTACAGGTTGAAAAACTGTTTTTT; cdr3_aa: CASSEVVQVEKLFF
v_call: TRBV18; clone_size: -; d_call: -; j_call: TRBJ2-3; cdr3_nt: TGTGCCAGCTCACCGGGACTCACAGATACGCAGTATTTT; cdr3_aa: CASSPGLTDTQYF
v_call: TRBV30; clone_size: -; d_call: -; j_call: TRBJ2-1; cdr3_nt: TGTGCCTGGAGCGGGGGCCGCGGTGATGAGCAGTTCTTC; cdr3_aa: CAWSGGRGDEQFF
v_call: TRBV19; clone_size: -; d_call: -; j_call: TRBJ2-3; cdr3_nt: TGTGCCAGTAGTATGGTCCCCACAACTAAGAGCACAGATACGCAGTATTTT; cdr3_aa: CASSMVPTTKSTDTQYF
v_call: TRBV7-9; clone_size: -; d_call: -; j_call: TRBJ2-5; cdr3_nt: TGTGCCAGCAGCTTAGGGGGGTCAGAGACCCAGTACTTC; cdr3_aa: CASSLGGSETQYF
v_call: TRBV6-2/TRBV6-3; clone_size: once; d_call: TRBD1; j_call: TRBJ1-1; cdr3_nt: TGTGCCAGCAGTCGGGAACAGGGGCTCCTGCGTTTGAACACTGAAGCTTTCTTT; cdr3_aa: CASSREQGLLRLNTEAFF
v_call: TRBV30; clone_size: -; d_call: -; j_call: TRBJ1-5; cdr3_nt: TGTGCCTGGAGTGTTAACCCCGATCAGCCCCAGCATTTT; cdr3_aa: CAWSVNPDQPQHF
v_call: TRBV7-9; clone_size: once; d_call: -; j_call: TRBJ1-1; cdr3_nt: TGTGCCAGCAGCTTAGACCGCACCGGGGGTGAAGCTTTCTTT; cdr3_aa: CASSLDRTGGEAFF
v_call: TRBV7-9; clone_size: -; d_call: -; j_call: TRBJ2-2; cdr3_nt: TGTGCCAGCAGCTTGCGGGGGCAAGGCGGGGAGCTGTTTTTT; cdr3_aa: CASSLRGQGGELFF
v_call: TRBV11-2; clone_size: -; d_call: -; j_call: TRBJ1-4; cdr3_nt: TGTGCCAGCAGCTCGTCCGTGACAGCCACAACTAATGAAAAACTGTTTTTT; cdr3_aa: CASSSSVTATTNEKLFF
v_call: TRBV15; clone_size: -; d_call: -; j_call: TRBJ2-3; cdr3_nt: TGTGCCACCAGCAGAGATTACGATACGCAGTATTTT; cdr3_aa: CATSRDYDTQYF
v_call: TRBV19; clone_size: -; d_call: TRBD1; j_call: TRBJ2-1; cdr3_nt: TGTGCCAGTAGACCCGACAGGGGTGTATTCAATGAGCAGTTCTTC; cdr3_aa: CASRPDRGVFNEQFF
v_call: TRBV7-9; clone_size: -; d_call: TRBD1; j_call: TRBJ1-2; cdr3_nt: TGTGCCAGCAGTGGGACAGGGCCCTTTAACTATGGCTACACCTTC; cdr3_aa: CASSGTGPFNYGYTF
v_call: TRBV7-9; clone_size: -; d_call: -; j_call: TRBJ2-7; cdr3_nt: TGTGCCAGCAGCGACAGGATTCGGAACTCCTACGAGCAGTACTTC; cdr3_aa: CASSDRIRNSYEQYF
v_call: TRBV7-2; clone_size: -; d_call: TRBD1; j_call: TRBJ1-2; cdr3_nt: TGTGCCAGCAGCGACAGGGCCTATGGCTACACCTTC; cdr3_aa: CASSDRAYGYTF